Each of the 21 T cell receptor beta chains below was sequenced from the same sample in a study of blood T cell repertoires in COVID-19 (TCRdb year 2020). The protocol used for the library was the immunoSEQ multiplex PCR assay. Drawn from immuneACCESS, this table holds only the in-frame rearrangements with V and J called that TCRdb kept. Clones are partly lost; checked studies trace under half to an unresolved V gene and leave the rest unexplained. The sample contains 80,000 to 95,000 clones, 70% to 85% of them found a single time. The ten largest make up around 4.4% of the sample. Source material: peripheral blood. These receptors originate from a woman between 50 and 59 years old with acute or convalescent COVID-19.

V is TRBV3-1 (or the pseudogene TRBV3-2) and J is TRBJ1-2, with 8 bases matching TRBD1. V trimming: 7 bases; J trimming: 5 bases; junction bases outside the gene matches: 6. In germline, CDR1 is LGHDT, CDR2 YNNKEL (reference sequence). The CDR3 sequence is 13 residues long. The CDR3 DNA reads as TGTGCCAGCAACCGACAGGGGCGATATGGCTACACCTTC. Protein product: CASNRQGRYGYTF.

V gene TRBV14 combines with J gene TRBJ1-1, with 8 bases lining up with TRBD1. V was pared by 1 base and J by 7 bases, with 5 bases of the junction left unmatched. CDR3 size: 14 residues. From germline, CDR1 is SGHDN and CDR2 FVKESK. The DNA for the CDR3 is TGTGCCAGCAGCCAAGGGGGACAGGTCAGTGAAGCTTTCTTT. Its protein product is CASSQGGQVSEAFF. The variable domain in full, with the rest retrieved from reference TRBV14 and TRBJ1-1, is EAGVTQFPSHSVIEKGQTVTLRCDPISGHDNLYWYRRVMGKEIKFLLHFVKESKQDESGMPNNRFLAERTGGTYSTLKVQPAELEDSGVYFCASSQGGQVSEAFFGQGTRLTVV.

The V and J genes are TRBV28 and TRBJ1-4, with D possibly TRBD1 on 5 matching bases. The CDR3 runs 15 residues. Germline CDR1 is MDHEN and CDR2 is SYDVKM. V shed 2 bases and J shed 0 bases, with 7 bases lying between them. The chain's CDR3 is CASSLPGATNEKLFF. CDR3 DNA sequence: TGTGCCAGCAGTTTACCGGGGGCAACTAATGAAAAACTGTTTTTT.

The chain's CDR3 is CASSPTGAYGYTF. In DNA form, the CDR3 reads TGTGCCAGCAGCCCCACAGGGGCCTATGGCTACACCTTC. The V call is TRBV28, the J call TRBJ1-2, with 7 bases that match TRBD1. Looked up from germline, CDR1 is MDHEN and CDR2 is SYDVKM. Losses at the gene ends were 6 bases for V and 4 bases for J; bases not matched to a gene: 5. The CDR3 is made up of 13 amino acids.

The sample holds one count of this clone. The CDR3 nucleotides read TGTGCCAGCAGTCCCCGGGTTAATGAAAAACTGTTTTTT. Translating it yields CASSPRVNEKLFF. The chain combines TRBV12-3 or TRBV12-4 with TRBJ1-4; D remains unclear. The germline V and J ends were trimmed by 5 bases and 4 bases, with 8 bases remaining between them. The CDR3 runs 13 residues.

CDR3 coding DNA: TGTGCCAGCACTCCAACAGGGGGAAATCAGCCCCAGCATTTT. It translates to CASTPTGGNQPQHF. The gene calls are TRBV28 and TRBJ1-5, with 8 bases lining up with TRBD1. V trimming: 7 bases; J trimming: 4 bases; junction bases outside the gene matches: 6. The CDR3 loop spans 14 amino acids. Germline values: CDR1 MDHEN, CDR2 SYDVKM.

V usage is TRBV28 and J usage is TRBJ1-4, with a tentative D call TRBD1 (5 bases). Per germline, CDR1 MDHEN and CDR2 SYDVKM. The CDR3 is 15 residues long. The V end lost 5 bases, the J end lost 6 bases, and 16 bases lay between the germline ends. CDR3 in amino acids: CASSPQAGPYEKLFF. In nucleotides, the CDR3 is TGTGCCAGCAGTCCCCAGGCAGGGCCTTATGAAAAACTGTTTTTT.

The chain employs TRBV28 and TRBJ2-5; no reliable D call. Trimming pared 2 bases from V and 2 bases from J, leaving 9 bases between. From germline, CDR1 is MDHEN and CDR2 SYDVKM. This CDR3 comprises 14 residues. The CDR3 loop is CASSLERPQETQYF. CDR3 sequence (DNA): TGTGCCAGCAGTTTAGAGCGTCCTCAAGAGACCCAGTACTTC.

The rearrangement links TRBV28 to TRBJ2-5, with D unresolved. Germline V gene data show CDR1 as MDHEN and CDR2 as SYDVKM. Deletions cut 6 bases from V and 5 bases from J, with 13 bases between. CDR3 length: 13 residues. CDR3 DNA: TGTGCCAGCAGCGGTGGTCGTTTCGAGACCCAGTACTTC. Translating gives CASSGGRFETQYF.

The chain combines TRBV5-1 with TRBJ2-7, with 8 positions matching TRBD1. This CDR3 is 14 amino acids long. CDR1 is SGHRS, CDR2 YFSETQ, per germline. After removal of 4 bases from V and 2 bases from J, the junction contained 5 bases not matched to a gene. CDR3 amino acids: CASSALQGAYEQYF. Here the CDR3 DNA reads TGCGCCAGCAGCGCCTTACAGGGGGCCTACGAGCAGTACTTC.

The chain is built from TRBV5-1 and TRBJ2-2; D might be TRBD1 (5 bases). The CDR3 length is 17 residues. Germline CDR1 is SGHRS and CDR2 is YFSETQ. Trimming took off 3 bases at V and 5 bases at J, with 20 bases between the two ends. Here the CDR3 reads CASSSLPGSSGTGELFF. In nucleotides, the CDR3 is TGCGCCAGCAGCTCTCTTCCTGGGTCCTCAGGGACCGGGGAGCTGTTTTTT.

The CDR3 loop reads CARRPTGQDPWTEAFF. CDR3 sequence (DNA): TGTGCCAGAAGACCAACAGGGCAAGATCCTTGGACTGAAGCTTTCTTT. The V gene is TRBV5-3, the J gene TRBJ1-1; D is perhaps TRBD1 (6 bases). TRBV5-3 is labeled an ORF, and its function is uncertain. The CDR3 sequence is 16 residues long. The V end was cut by 5 bases, the J end by 5 bases, with 22 bases between.

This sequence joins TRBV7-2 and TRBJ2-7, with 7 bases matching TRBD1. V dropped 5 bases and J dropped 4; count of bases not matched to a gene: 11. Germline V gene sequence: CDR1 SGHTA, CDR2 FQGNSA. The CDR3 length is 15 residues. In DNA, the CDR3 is TGTGCCAGCAGCCCCAGGACAGGTGGTGGTTACGAGCAGTACTTC. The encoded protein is CASSPRTGGGYEQYF.

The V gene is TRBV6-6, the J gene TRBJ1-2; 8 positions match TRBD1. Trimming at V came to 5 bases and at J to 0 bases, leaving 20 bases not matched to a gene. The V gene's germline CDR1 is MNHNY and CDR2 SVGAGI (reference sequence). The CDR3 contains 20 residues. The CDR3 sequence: CASSLRDRRGYRASNYGYTF. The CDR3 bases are TGTGCCAGCAGTCTCCGGGACAGGCGAGGTTATAGAGCGTCTAACTATGGCTACACCTTC.

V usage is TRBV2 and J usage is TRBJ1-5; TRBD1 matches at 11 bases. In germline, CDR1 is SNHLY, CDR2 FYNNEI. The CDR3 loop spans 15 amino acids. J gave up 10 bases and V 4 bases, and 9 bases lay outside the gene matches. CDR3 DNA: TGTGCCAGCAGTGTTGGGACAGGGGGTCCCTTTCCCCAGCATTTT. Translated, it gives CASSVGTGGPFPQHF. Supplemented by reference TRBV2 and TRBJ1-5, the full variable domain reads EPEVTQTPSHQVTQMGQEVILRCVPISNHLYFYWYRQILGQKVEFLVSFYNNEISEKSEIFDDQFSVERPDGSNFTLKIRSTKLEDSAMYFCASSVGTGGPFPQHFGDGTRLSIL.

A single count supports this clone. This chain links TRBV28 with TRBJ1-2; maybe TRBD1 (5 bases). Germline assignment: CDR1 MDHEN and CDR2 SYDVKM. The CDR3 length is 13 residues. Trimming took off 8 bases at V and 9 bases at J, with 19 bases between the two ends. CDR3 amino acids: CASGAADMDSYTF. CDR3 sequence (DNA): TGTGCCAGCGGCGCGGCGGACATGGATAGCTACACCTTC.

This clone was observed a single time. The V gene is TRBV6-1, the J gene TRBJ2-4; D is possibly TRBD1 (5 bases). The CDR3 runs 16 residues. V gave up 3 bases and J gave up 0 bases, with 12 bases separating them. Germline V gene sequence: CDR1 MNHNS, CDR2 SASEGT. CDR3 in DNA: TGTGCCAGCAGTGATGGACAAAATATAGCCAAAAACATTCAGTACTTC. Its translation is CASSDGQNIAKNIQYF.

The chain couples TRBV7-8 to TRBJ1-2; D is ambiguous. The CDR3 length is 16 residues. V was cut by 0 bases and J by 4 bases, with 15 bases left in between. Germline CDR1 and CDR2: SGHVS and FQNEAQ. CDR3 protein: CASSLARGSRGYGYTF. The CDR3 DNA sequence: TGTGCCAGCAGCTTAGCGCGGGGATCGAGAGGCTATGGCTACACCTTC.

Here the CDR3 reads CASSSGQGGLNQPQHF. CDR3 in DNA: TGTGCCAGCAGCTCTGGACAGGGGGGGCTAAATCAGCCCCAGCATTTT. This chain uses TRBV11-2 with TRBJ1-5, with 10 bases identical to TRBD1. Germline V gene lookup returns CDR1 SGHAT and CDR2 FQNNGV. CDR3 length: 16 amino acids. The trim removed 4 bases at V and 4 bases at J, leaving 7 bases unmatched.

The CDR3 DNA reads as TGTGCCAGCTCATACACAGATACGCAGTATTTT. Its translation: CASSYTDTQYF. The gene calls are TRBV18 and TRBJ2-3; no firm D call. CDR1 is KGHSH, CDR2 LQKENI, per germline. The ends were cut back, 5 bases at V and 2 bases at J, with 2 bases in the middle. The CDR3 length is 11 residues.

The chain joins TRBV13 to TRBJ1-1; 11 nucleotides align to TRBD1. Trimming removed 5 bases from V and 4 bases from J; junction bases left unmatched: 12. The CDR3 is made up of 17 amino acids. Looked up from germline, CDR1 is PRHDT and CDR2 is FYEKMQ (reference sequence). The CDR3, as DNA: TGTGCCAGCAGCCCACAACCTAGGGACAGGGGGGGCACTGAAGCTTTCTTT. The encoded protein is CASSPQPRDRGGTEAFF.